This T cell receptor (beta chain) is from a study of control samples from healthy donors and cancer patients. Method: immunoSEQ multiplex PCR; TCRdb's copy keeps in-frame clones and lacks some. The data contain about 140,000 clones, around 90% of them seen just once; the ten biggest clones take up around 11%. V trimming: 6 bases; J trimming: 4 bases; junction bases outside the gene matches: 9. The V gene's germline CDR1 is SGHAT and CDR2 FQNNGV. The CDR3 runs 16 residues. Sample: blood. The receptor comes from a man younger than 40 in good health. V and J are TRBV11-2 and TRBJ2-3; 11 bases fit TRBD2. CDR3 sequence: CASSFTSGSEADTQYF. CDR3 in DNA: TGTGCCAGCAGTTTCACTAGCGGGAGTGAGGCAGATACGCAGTATTTT.